Shown below are 2 T cell receptor beta chains from a single sample sequenced in a study of technical replicates of blood from several donors. Profiling relied on immunoSEQ multiplex PCR, and the TCRdb table lists in-frame clones only, not all of them. This table holds tens of thousands of clones, roughly 92% found once. The specimen was T cells isolated from PBMCs. All receptors come from a human donor in good health.

This chain links TRBV11-3 with TRBJ1-1, with D possibly being TRBD1 (5 bases). Trimming left V 2 bases short and J 5 bases short, with 9 bases between. This CDR3 has 13 amino acids. Germline CDR1 and CDR2: SGHNT and YENEEA. CDR3: CASSLIRGTEAFF. The CDR3 nucleotides read TGTGCCAGCAGCTTAATTAGGGGAACTGAAGCTTTCTTT.

The chain joins TRBV9 to TRBJ2-1; TRBD2 is a possible D gene (5 bases). The V end was cut by 4 bases, the J end by 0 bases, with 14 bases between. The germline gives CDR1 SGDLS, CDR2 YYNGEE. The CDR3 loop spans 16 amino acids. The CDR3 protein is CASSPGGGSSYNEQFF. CDR3 in DNA: TGTGCCAGCAGCCCTGGAGGTGGGAGCTCCTACAATGAGCAGTTCTTC.